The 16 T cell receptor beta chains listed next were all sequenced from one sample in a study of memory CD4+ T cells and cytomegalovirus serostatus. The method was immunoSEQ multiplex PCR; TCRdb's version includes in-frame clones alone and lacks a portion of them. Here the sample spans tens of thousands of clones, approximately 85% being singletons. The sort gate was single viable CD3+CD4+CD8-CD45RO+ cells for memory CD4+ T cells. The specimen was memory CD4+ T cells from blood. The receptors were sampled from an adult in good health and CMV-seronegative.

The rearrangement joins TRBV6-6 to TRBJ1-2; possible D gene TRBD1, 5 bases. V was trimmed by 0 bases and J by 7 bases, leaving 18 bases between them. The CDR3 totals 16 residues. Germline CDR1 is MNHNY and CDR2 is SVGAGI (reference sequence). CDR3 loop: CASSYSSGQGVRGYTF. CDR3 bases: TGTGCCAGCAGTTACTCGAGTGGGCAGGGTGTTCGTGGCTACACCTTC.

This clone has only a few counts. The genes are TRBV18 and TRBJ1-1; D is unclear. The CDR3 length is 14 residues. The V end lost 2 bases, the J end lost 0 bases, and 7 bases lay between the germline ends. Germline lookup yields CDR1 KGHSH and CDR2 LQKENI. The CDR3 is CASSPADLNTEAFF. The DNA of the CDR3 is TGTGCCAGCTCACCAGCGGACCTGAACACTGAAGCTTTCTTT.

The CDR3 protein is CASSQGKGGTEAFF. DNA of the CDR3: TGTGCCAGCAGTCAGGGAAAGGGGGGCACTGAAGCTTTCTTT. The V call is TRBV27, the J call TRBJ1-1, with D possibly TRBD1 on 6 matching bases. Trimming cost V 5 bases and J 4 bases, with 14 bases left between them. The CDR3 is 14 amino acids. Germline CDR1 MNHEY, CDR2 SMNVEV (reference sequence).

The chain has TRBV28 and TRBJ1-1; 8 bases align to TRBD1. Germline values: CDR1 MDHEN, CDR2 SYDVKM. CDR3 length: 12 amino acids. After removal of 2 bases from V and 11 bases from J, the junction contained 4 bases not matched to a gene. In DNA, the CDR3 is TGTGCCAGCAGTTTAAAAACAGGGGGTGCTTTCTTT. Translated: CASSLKTGGAFF.

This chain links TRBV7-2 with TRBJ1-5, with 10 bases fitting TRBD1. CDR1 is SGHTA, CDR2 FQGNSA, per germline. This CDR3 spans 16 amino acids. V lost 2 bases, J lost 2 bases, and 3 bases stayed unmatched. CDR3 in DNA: TGTGCCAGCAGCTTAAGGGACAGGGGTGGCAATCAGCCCCAGCATTTT. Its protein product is CASSLRDRGGNQPQHF.

The CDR3 sequence is CASRRGWSTEAFF. The CDR3 region has the DNA TGTGCCAGTAGGAGAGGGTGGAGCACTGAAGCTTTCTTT. The chain employs TRBV19 and TRBJ1-1; D unclear. The V end was cut by 6 bases, the J end by 4 bases, with 12 bases between. The CDR3 spans 13 residues. Germline V gene sequence: CDR1 LNHDA, CDR2 SQIVND (reference sequence).

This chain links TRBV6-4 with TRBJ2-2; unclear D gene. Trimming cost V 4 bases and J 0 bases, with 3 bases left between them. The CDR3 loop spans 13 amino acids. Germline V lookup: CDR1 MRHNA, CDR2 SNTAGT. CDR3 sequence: CASSVANTGELFF. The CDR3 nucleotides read TGTGCCAGCAGTGTAGCGAACACCGGGGAGCTGTTTTTT.

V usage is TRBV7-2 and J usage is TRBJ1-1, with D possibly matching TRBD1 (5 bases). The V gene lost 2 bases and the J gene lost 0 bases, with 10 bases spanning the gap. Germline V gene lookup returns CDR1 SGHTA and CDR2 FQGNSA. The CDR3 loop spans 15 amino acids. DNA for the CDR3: TGTGCCAGCAGCTTAACAGGTCTCATGAACACTGAAGCTTTCTTT. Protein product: CASSLTGLMNTEAFF.

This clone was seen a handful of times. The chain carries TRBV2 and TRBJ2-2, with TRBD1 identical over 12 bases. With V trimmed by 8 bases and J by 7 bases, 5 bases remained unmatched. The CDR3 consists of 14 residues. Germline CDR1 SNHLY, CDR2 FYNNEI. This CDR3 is CASSGTGGGGELFF. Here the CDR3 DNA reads TGTGCCAGCTCCGGGACAGGGGGCGGCGGGGAGCTGTTTTTT.

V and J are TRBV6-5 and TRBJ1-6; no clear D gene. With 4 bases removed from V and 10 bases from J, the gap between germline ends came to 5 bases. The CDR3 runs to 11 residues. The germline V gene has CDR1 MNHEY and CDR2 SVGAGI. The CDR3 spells CASSLGSPLHF. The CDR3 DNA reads TGTGCCAGCAGTTTAGGGTCACCCCTCCACTTT.

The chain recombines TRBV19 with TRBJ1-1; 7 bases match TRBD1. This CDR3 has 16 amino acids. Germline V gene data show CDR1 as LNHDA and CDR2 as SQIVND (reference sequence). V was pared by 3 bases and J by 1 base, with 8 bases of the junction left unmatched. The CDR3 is CASSIIRTGENTEAFF. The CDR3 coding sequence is TGTGCCAGTAGTATTATTCGTACAGGGGAGAACACTGAAGCTTTCTTT.

The CDR3 sequence is CASSPRDRGHNYGYTF. In DNA form, the CDR3 reads TGTGCCAGCTCACCACGGGACAGGGGGCACAACTATGGCTACACCTTC. This rearrangement joins TRBV18 to TRBJ1-2; 12 bases map to TRBD1. V dropped 1 base and J dropped 2; count of bases not matched to a gene: 2. This CDR3 contains 16 residues. Per the germline V gene, CDR1 is KGHSH and CDR2 is LQKENI.

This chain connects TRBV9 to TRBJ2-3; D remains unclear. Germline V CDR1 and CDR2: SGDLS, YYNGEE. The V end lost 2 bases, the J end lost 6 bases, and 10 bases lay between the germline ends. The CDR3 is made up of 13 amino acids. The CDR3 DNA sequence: TGTGCCAGCAGCGTTTTTCAGAGGGATACGCAGTATTTT. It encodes CASSVFQRDTQYF. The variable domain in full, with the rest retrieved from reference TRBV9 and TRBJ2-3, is DSGVTQTPKHLITATGQRVTLRCSPRSGDLSVYWYQQSLDQGLQFLIQYYNGEERAKGNILERFSAQQFPDLHSELNLSSLELGDSALYFCASSVFQRDTQYFGPGTRLTVL.

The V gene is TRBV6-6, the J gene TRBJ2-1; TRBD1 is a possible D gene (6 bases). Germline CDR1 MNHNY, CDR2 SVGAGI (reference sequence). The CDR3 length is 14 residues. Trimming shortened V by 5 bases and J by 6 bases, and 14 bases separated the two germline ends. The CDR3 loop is CASSQNGQPNEQFF. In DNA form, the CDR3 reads TGTGCCAGCAGTCAAAACGGACAGCCCAATGAGCAGTTCTTC.

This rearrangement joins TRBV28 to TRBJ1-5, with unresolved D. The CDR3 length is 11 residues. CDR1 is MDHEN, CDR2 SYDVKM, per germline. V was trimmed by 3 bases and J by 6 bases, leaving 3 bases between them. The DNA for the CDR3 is TGTGCCAGCAGTTTGAGTCAGCCCCAGCATTTT. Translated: CASSLSQPQHF. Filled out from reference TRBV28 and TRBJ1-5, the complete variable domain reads DVKVTQSSRYLVKRTGEKVFLECVQDMDHENMFWYRQDPGLGLRLIYFSYDVKMKEKGDIPEGYSVSREKKERFSLILESASTNQTSMYLCASSLSQPQHFGDGTRLSIL.

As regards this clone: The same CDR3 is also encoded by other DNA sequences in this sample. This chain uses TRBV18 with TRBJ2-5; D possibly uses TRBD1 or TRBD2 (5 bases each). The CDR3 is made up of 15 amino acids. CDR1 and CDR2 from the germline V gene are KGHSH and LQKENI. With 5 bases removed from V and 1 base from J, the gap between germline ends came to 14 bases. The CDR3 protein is CASSSNQGPQETQYF. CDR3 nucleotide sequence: TGTGCCAGCTCATCGAATCAGGGACCCCAAGAGACCCAGTACTTC.